This TCR beta chain was obtained from a study of blood T cell repertoires in COVID-19. Background on the study: Spain, Italy and the United States supplied samples that represented acute and convalescent COVID-19.

The V segment lost 5 bases and the J segment 1 base; nucleotides outside the gene matches: 9. There are 15 residues in the CDR3. The germline V gene has CDR1 SGHKS and CDR2 YYEKEE (reference sequence). Source study methods: For nucleated cells, counts were estimated from reference gene primer amplification. The protocol was immunoSEQ multiplex PCR, while the TCRdb copy is restricted to in-frame clones and leaves out a portion. Clone size and V and J calls were adopted from that table, with D and trimming inferred from the DNA. This table has approximately 100,000 clones, about 90% appearing once. The TCR comes from a man over 45 with acute or convalescent COVID-19. The gene calls are TRBV5-5 and TRBJ2-7, with 7 bases aligning to TRBD2. Sequenced: peripheral blood. CDR3 in DNA: TGTGCCAGCAGGTACACTAGCGACAGATCCTACGAGCAGTACTTC. This gives the protein CASRYTSDRSYEQYF. Drawing the rest from reference TRBV5-5 and TRBJ2-7, the complete variable domain is DAGVTQSPTHLIKTRGQQVTLRCSPISGHKSVSWYQQVLGQGPQFIFQYYEKEERGRGNFPDRFSARQFPNYSSELNVNALLLGDSALYLCASRYTSDRSYEQYFGPGTRLTVT.